This TCR beta chain was recorded in a study of blood T cell repertoires in COVID-19. Background on the study: Material from acute and convalescent COVID-19 was sourced from the United States, Italy and Spain. PBMCs, B-cell-depleted T cells, or T cells provided the cDNA or gDNA that made up the material.

CDR1 and CDR2 (germline): PRHDT, FYEKMQ (reference sequence). V dropped 2 bases and J dropped 7; count of bases not matched to a gene: 7. This CDR3 contains 15 residues. The method was immunoSEQ multiplex PCR; TCRdb's version includes in-frame clones alone and lacks a portion of them. The data contain some 30,000 clones, roughly 85% of them singletons. The sequence came from a man between 60 and 75 years old with active COVID-19. The V and J genes are TRBV13 and TRBJ2-2, with 7 bases lining up with TRBD2. What was sequenced was peripheral blood. The CDR3 DNA sequence: TGTGCCAGCAGCTTAACCCCGGGAGGCGGCGGGGAGCTGTTTTTT. It yields the protein CASSLTPGGGGELFF.